This T cell receptor beta chain is drawn from a study of human T cells and chemical hapten exposure. The wider study: All patients underwent weekly scalp dosing with diphenylcyclopropenone for the full roughly 24-week study. Minor pooled library volume differences mainly drove per-sample TCR yield variation. The study patch tested 0.01% DPC on the upper back and read results at 6 days.

TCRdb reprocessed the RACE reads with MiXCR, giving one entry per CDR3 protein. Among around 110,000 distinct CDR3 sequences listed, 10% to 12% were seen once. Trimming removed 1 base from V and 6 bases from J, with 13 bases in between. Germline CDR1 is SGHRS and CDR2 is YFSETQ. CDR3 length equals 15 residues. Time point of the sample: patch test 3, about 24 weeks after DPC sensitization. Treatment: therapeutic diphenylcyclopropenone sensitization with weekly scalp DPC. The sample holds a few counts of this clonotype. Specimen: whole blood, collected in connection with sensitization to the hapten diphenylcyclopropenone (DPC). The TCR was taken from a woman aged 45 to 65 with alopecia areata. Some clones in this sample may be carry-over from other donors' samples. The chain joins TRBV5-1 to TRBJ2-2, with D tentatively TRBD1 (5 bases). CDR3 sequence (DNA): TGCGCCAGCAGCTTGCAGGGCAGAAACGCCGGGGAGCTGTTTTTT. This translates into CASSLQGRNAGELFF.